Below, 26 T cell receptor beta chains from the same sample are listed, as sequenced in a study of blood T cell repertoires in COVID-19. Using immunoSEQ multiplex PCR, the repertoire was profiled, and TCRdb retains in-frame clones only, with some absent. Of some 83,000 clones in the sample, more than 75% are singletons; the top ten hold 21%. Specimen: peripheral blood. The receptor source for this set is a human donor in a cohort sampled during active COVID-19.

The genes are TRBV7-2 and TRBJ1-2; 7 bases align to TRBD1. V trimming: 6 bases; J trimming: 3 bases; junction bases outside the gene matches: 7. The CDR3 runs to 14 residues. Germline CDR1 is SGHTA and CDR2 is FQGNSA. The CDR3 protein is CASSSGTADYGYTF. The DNA of the CDR3 is TGTGCCAGCAGTTCCGGGACAGCGGACTATGGCTACACCTTC.

The chain couples TRBV4-2 to TRBJ2-7; D is perhaps TRBD2 (5 bases). The CDR3 extends over 16 amino acids. The ends were cut back, 0 bases at V and 0 bases at J, with 12 bases in the middle. The germline gives CDR1 LGHNA, CDR2 YNFKEQ. CDR3 sequence (DNA): TGTGCCAGCAGCCAAGATCGGCTAGCTGTCTCCTACGAGCAGTACTTC. This encodes CASSQDRLAVSYEQYF.

The chain joins TRBV3-1 (or the pseudogene TRBV3-2) to TRBJ2-1; D is perhaps TRBD1 (6 bases). Germline V CDR1 and CDR2: LGHDT, YNNKEL (reference sequence). The CDR3 sequence is 15 residues long. V was trimmed by 3 bases and J by 4 bases, leaving 13 bases between them. In DNA form, the CDR3 reads TGTGCCAGCAGCCACCGGACAGCTAATTACAATGAGCAGTTCTTC. It yields the protein CASSHRTANYNEQFF.

The chain recombines TRBV5-1 with TRBJ2-7, with 7 bases fitting TRBD1. The trim removed 3 bases at V and 3 bases at J, leaving 15 bases unmatched. Germline CDR1 SGHRS, CDR2 YFSETQ. The CDR3 length is 17 residues. For the CDR3, the DNA is TGCGCCAGCAGCTCACAAACAGGGGTATCAACTTTCTACGAGCAGTACTTC. Translating it yields CASSSQTGVSTFYEQYF.

This clone was seen more than once but under ten times. V gene TRBV5-6 combines with J gene TRBJ2-7, with TRBD2 matching 8 bases. J gave up 9 bases and V 4 bases, and 12 bases lay outside the gene matches. This CDR3 has 14 amino acids. The germline V gene has CDR1 SGHDT and CDR2 YYEEEE. CDR3 nucleotide sequence: TGTGCCAGCAGCGAAACCCGGGGGGGCAGACGGCAGTACTTC. Translating it yields CASSETRGGRRQYF.

This clone was counted only a few times. The chain recombines TRBV14 with TRBJ2-4; 10 bases line up with TRBD2. J gave up 5 bases and V 1 base, and 11 bases lay outside the gene matches. Germline values: CDR1 SGHDN, CDR2 FVKESK. This CDR3 region has 18 residues. DNA for the CDR3: TGTGCCAGCAGCCAAGCTTTGTGGAGCGGGGGGGCGCAAAACATTCAGTACTTC. It codes for CASSQALWSGGAQNIQYF.

The chain couples TRBV7-2 to TRBJ2-3, with 7 bases lining up with TRBD1. Trimming took 5 bases from V and 0 from J; bases not matched to a gene: 8. This CDR3 contains 16 residues. Germline values: CDR1 SGHTA, CDR2 FQGNSA. CDR3 protein: CASSTRTGPSTDTQYF. CDR3 sequence (DNA): TGTGCCAGCAGCACCAGGACAGGACCTAGCACAGATACGCAGTATTTT.

The rearrangement uses TRBV11-2 and TRBJ2-7, with D perhaps TRBD1 (5 bases). V was pared by 4 bases and J by 3 bases, with 10 bases between. Germline CDR1 and CDR2: SGHAT and FQNNGV. The CDR3 length is 13 residues. The CDR3 here is CASSSGHYYEQYF. The CDR3 region has the DNA TGTGCCAGCAGCTCCGGACACTACTACGAGCAGTACTTC. Using reference TRBV11-2 and TRBJ2-7 for the parts outside the CDR3, the full variable domain is EAGVAQSPRYKIIEKRQSVAFWCNPISGHATLYWYQQILGQGPKLLIQFQNNGVVDDSQLPKDRFSAERLKGVDSTLKIQPAKLEDSAVYLCASSSGHYYEQYFGPGTRLTVT.

The chain links TRBV9 to TRBJ2-2; TRBD1 might be the D (6 bases). Germline V gene lookup returns CDR1 SGDLS and CDR2 YYNGEE. This CDR3 contains 15 residues. V was trimmed by 1 base and J by 3 bases, leaving 10 bases between them. The CDR3 DNA reads TGTGCCAGCAGCGTAAAGGGGGATGACACCGGGGAGCTGTTTTTT. Its translation is CASSVKGDDTGELFF. Variable domain in full (rest from reference TRBV9 and TRBJ2-2): DSGVTQTPKHLITATGQRVTLRCSPRSGDLSVYWYQQSLDQGLQFLIQYYNGEERAKGNILERFSAQQFPDLHSELNLSSLELGDSALYFCASSVKGDDTGELFFGEGSRLTVL.

V and J are TRBV4-1 and TRBJ1-4; D gene uncertain. This CDR3 comprises 15 residues. V was trimmed by 3 bases and J by 8 bases, leaving 16 bases between them. Germline V lookup: CDR1 MGHRA, CDR2 YSYEKL. The CDR3 DNA follows: TGCGCCAGCAGCCAGCGAGAGAGAGTCGGGGAAAAACTGTTTTTT. It translates to CASSQRERVGEKLFF.

The chain has TRBV19 and TRBJ1-1, with 9 bases aligning to TRBD1. Germline V gene data show CDR1 as LNHDA and CDR2 as SQIVND (reference sequence). Trimming cost V 5 bases and J 0 bases; bases outside gene matches: 7. This CDR3 contains 16 residues. CDR3 sequence (DNA): TGTGCCAGTAGTCTCAGGACAGGGGTGTTGAACACTGAAGCTTTCTTT. As protein: CASSLRTGVLNTEAFF.

The chain joins TRBV3-1 (or the pseudogene TRBV3-2) to TRBJ1-6; TRBD1 aligns across 7 bases. The junction had 9 bases not matched to a gene; V was cut back by 4 bases and J by 9 bases. Per germline, CDR1 LGHDT and CDR2 YNNKEL (reference sequence). The CDR3 spans 15 residues. In DNA form, the CDR3 reads TGTGCCAGCAGCCCCTTAAGGACAGGCGGTTCACCCCTCCACTTT. As protein: CASSPLRTGGSPLHF.

This clone has ten or more counts. The rearrangement links TRBV3-1 (or the pseudogene TRBV3-2) to TRBJ2-7; 7 bases are a match to TRBD1. The CDR3 sequence is 14 residues long. Germline loops: CDR1 LGHDT, CDR2 YNNKEL (reference sequence). The J segment lost 1 base and the V segment lost 4 bases, leaving 4 bases of the junction unmatched. CDR3 sequence reads: CASSRTGASYEQYF. The CDR3 region has the DNA TGTGCCAGCAGCCGAACAGGGGCGTCCTACGAGCAGTACTTC.

V and J are TRBV7-2 and TRBJ2-1; perhaps TRBD2 as D (6 bases). CDR1 and CDR2 (germline): SGHTA, FQGNSA. The CDR3 totals 13 residues. The germline V and J ends were trimmed by 5 bases and 8 bases, with 13 bases remaining between them. The CDR3 nucleotides read TGTGCCAGCAGCACCGGCGGGGTTGATGAGCAGTTCTTC. It encodes CASSTGGVDEQFF. The full variable domain, in which reference TRBV7-2 and TRBJ2-1 provide the parts outside the CDR3, is GAGVSQSPSNKVTEKGKDVELRCDPISGHTALYWYRQSLGQGLEFLIYFQGNSAPDKSGLPSDRFSAERTGGSVSTLTIQRTQQEDSAVYLCASSTGGVDEQFFGPGTRLTVL.

This chain links TRBV28 with TRBJ2-5; D possibly corresponds to TRBD2 (6 bases). The length of the CDR3 is 13 residues. V was shortened by 6 bases and J by 5 bases, with 13 bases between the two germline ends. The germline gives CDR1 MDHEN, CDR2 SYDVKM. Written as DNA, the CDR3 is TGTGCCAGCAGCCCGGACGCGGGGGAGACCCAGTACTTC. It specifies CASSPDAGETQYF.

The J gene is TRBJ1-3, the V gene TRBV5-1; 8 bases align to TRBD1. The germline gives CDR1 SGHRS, CDR2 YFSETQ. The CDR3 is made up of 16 amino acids. V trimming: 3 bases; J trimming: 4 bases; junction bases outside the gene matches: 9. As DNA, the CDR3 is TGCGCCAGCAGCTCCCACCGACAGGGGCAAGGAAACACCATATATTTT. As protein: CASSSHRQGQGNTIYF.

The chain uses TRBV3-1 (or the pseudogene TRBV3-2) and TRBJ2-3; weak D call: TRBD2 (6 bases). Trimming removed 3 bases at V and 5 bases at J, with 6 bases between. In germline, CDR1 is LGHDT, CDR2 YNNKEL (reference sequence). CDR3 length equals 12 residues. CDR3 region: CASSQGGDTQYF. The DNA for the CDR3 is TGTGCCAGCAGCCAGGGAGGAGATACGCAGTATTTT.

This clone occurred a few times. The CDR3 region has the DNA TGCGCCAGCAGCTTGGTTACGGGCTACGAGCAGTACTTC. Translating gives CASSLVTGYEQYF. The rearrangement joins TRBV5-1 to TRBJ2-7, with D hard to call. Trimming removed 0 bases at V and 3 bases at J, with 7 bases between. This CDR3 has 13 amino acids. Germline values: CDR1 SGHRS, CDR2 YFSETQ.

The table lists this clone with a count of one. V gene TRBV27 combines with J gene TRBJ2-7; D might be TRBD1 (6 bases). Germline assignment: CDR1 MNHEY and CDR2 SMNVEV (reference sequence). CDR3 size: 15 residues. V was trimmed by 5 bases and J by 3 bases, leaving 17 bases between them. The CDR3 is CASSRIPDRRYEQYF. Here the CDR3 DNA reads TGTGCCAGCAGTCGTATCCCTGACAGGCGCTACGAGCAGTACTTC.

V is TRBV3-1 (or the pseudogene TRBV3-2) and J is TRBJ2-7; D gene uncertain. The V end was cut by 3 bases, the J end by 2 bases, with 5 bases between. Germline V gene data show CDR1 as LGHDT and CDR2 as YNNKEL (reference sequence). CDR3 length: 12 amino acids. CDR3 nucleotide sequence: TGTGCCAGCAGCCAGTTCACCTACGAGCAGTACTTC. This codes for CASSQFTYEQYF.

This sequence joins TRBV6-6 and TRBJ2-5, with D perhaps TRBD1 (6 bases). The CDR3 is 13 amino acids. V was trimmed by 6 bases and J by 1 base, leaving 9 bases between them. The germline CDR1 and CDR2 sequences are MNHNY and SVGAGI (reference sequence). The CDR3 DNA follows: TGTGCCAGCAGGACAGGAATCCAAGAGACCCAGTACTTC. The encoded protein is CASRTGIQETQYF.

The chain uses TRBV18 and TRBJ1-2; D is ambiguous. V was trimmed by 0 bases and J by 7 bases, leaving 12 bases between them. The CDR3 sequence is 14 residues long. Germline values: CDR1 KGHSH, CDR2 LQKENI. The CDR3 nucleotides read TGTGCCAGCTCACCACCTCGAAGCCTAGCTGGCTACACCTTC. Encoded protein: CASSPPRSLAGYTF.

The V call is TRBV12-3 or TRBV12-4, the J call TRBJ1-2; possibly TRBD1 for D (6 bases). V was cut by 6 bases and J by 8 bases, with 16 bases left in between. The CDR3 spans 13 residues. CDR3 in amino acids: CASSRRGGEGYTF. CDR3 bases: TGTGCCAGCAGCCGGAGGGGGGGGGAGGGCTACACCTTC.

V usage is TRBV3-1 (or the pseudogene TRBV3-2) and J usage is TRBJ2-2, with D possibly TRBD2 on 5 matching bases. Germline V CDR1 and CDR2: LGHDT, YNNKEL (reference sequence). V was cut by 4 bases and J by 3 bases, with 6 bases left in between. CDR3 size: 13 residues. CDR3 DNA sequence: TGTGCCAGCAGCCCGGACTACACCGGGGAGCTGTTTTTT. Translating it yields CASSPDYTGELFF.

The chain couples TRBV4-2 to TRBJ2-4; 10 positions match TRBD1. Germline V lookup: CDR1 LGHNA, CDR2 YNFKEQ. The V gene end was trimmed by 4 bases and the J gene end by 0 bases; junction bases not matched to a gene: 6. The CDR3 runs to 17 residues. The DNA for the CDR3 is TGTGCCAGCAGCCCTGCCGGGACAGGGGTAGCCAAAAACATTCAGTACTTC. Protein sequence: CASSPAGTGVAKNIQYF.

V and J are TRBV30 and TRBJ2-3, with D unresolved. This CDR3 spans 14 amino acids. Trimming shortened V by 0 bases and J by 1 base, and 8 bases separated the two germline ends. CDR1 and CDR2 (germline): GTSNPN, SVGIG (reference sequence). This chain's CDR3 is CAWSVVLGTDTQYF. CDR3 nucleotide sequence: TGTGCCTGGAGTGTTGTCCTAGGCACAGATACGCAGTATTTT.